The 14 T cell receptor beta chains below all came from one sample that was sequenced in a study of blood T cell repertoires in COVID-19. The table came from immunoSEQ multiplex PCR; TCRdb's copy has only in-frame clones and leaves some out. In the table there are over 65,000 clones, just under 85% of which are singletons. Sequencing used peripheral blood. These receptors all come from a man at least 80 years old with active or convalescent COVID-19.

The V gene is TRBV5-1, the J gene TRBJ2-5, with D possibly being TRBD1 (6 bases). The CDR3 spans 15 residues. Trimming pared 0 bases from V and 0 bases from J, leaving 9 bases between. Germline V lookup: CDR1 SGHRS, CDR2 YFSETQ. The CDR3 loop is CASSLGGPDQETQYF. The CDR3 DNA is TGCGCCAGCAGCTTGGGGGGGCCGGACCAAGAGACCCAGTACTTC.

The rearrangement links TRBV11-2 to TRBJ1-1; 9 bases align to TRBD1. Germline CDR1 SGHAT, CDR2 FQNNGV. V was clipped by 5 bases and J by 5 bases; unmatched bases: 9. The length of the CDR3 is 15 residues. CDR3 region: CASSPWTGVRTEAFF. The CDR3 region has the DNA TGTGCCAGCAGCCCCTGGACAGGGGTGAGGACTGAAGCTTTCTTT.

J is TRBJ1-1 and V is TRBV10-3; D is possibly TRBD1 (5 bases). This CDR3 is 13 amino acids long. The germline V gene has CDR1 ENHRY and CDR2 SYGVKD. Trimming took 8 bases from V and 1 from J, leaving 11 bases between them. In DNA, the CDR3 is TGTGCCATCCGGTGGGGGGAGAACACTGAAGCTTTCTTT. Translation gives CAIRWGENTEAFF.

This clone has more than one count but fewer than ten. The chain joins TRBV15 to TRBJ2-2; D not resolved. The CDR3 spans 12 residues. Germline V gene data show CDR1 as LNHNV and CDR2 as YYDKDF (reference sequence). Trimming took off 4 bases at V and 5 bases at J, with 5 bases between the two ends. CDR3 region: CATSTFTGELFF. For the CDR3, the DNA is TGTGCCACCAGCACCTTTACCGGGGAGCTGTTTTTT.

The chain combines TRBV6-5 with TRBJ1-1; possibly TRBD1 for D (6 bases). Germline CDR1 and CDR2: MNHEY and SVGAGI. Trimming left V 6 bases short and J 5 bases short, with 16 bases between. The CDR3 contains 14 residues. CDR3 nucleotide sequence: TGTGCCAGCAGCCTCGGCAGGGGTGGGACTGAAGCTTTCTTT. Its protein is CASSLGRGGTEAFF.

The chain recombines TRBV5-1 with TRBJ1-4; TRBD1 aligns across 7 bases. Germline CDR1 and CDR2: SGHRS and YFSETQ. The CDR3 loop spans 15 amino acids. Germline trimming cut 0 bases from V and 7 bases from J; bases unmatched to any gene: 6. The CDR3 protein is CASSLVGTAGEKLFF. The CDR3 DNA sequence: TGCGCCAGCAGCTTGGTCGGGACAGCTGGTGAAAAACTGTTTTTT.

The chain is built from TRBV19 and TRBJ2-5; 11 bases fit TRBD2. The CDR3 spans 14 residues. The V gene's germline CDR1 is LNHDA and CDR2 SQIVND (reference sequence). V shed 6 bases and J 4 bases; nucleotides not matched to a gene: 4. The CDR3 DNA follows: TGTGCCAGTAGGGCTAGCGGGGGGAGAGAGACCCAGTACTTC. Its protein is CASRASGGRETQYF. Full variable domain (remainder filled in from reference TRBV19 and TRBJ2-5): DGGITQSPKYLFRKEGQNVTLSCEQNLNHDAMYWYRQDPGQGLRLIYYSQIVNDFQKGDIAEGYSVSREKKESFPLTVTSAQKNPTAFYLCASRASGGRETQYFGPGTRLLVL.

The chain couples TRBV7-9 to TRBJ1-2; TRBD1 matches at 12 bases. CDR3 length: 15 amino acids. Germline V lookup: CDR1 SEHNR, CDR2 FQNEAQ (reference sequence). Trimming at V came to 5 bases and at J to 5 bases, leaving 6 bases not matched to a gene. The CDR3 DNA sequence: TGTGCCAGCAGCGCAAGGGACAGGGGGCATTATGGCTACACCTTC. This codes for CASSARDRGHYGYTF.

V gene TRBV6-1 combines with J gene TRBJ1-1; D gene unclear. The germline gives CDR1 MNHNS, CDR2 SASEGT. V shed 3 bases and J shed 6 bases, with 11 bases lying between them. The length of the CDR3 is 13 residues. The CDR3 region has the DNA TGTGCCAGCAGTGACAGACCGGGGTCTGAAGCTTTCTTT. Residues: CASSDRPGSEAFF.

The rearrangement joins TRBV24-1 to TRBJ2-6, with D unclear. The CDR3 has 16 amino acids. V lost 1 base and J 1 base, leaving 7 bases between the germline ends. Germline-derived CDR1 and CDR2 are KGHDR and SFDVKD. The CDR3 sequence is CATSDFDKSGANVLTF. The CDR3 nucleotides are TGTGCCACCAGTGATTTCGACAAATCTGGGGCCAACGTCCTGACTTTC.

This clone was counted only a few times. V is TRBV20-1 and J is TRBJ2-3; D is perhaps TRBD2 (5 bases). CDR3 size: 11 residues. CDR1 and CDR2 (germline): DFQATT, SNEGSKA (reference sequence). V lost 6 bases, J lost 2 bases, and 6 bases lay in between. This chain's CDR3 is CSADYTDTQYF. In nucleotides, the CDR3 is TGCAGTGCCGACTACACAGATACGCAGTATTTT.

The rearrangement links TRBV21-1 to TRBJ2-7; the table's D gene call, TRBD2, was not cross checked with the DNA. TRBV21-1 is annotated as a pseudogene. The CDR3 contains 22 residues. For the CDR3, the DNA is TGTGCCAGCAGCAAATTAAGAAGGAGAAATATGTCTTCAGGCCTGCGGGTGAGGGAGCAGTACGTC. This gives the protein CASSKLRRRNMSSGLRVREQYV.

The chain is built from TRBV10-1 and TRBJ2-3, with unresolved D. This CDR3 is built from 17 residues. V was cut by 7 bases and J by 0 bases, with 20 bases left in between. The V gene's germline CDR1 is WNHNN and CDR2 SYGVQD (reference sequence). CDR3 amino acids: CASTRAPSSPSTDTQYF. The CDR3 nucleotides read TGCGCCAGCACCAGAGCTCCTAGTTCTCCTAGCACAGATACGCAGTATTTT.

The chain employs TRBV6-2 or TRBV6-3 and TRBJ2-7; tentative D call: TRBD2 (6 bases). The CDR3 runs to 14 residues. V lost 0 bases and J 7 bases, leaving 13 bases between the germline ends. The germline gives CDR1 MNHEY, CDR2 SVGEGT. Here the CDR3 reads CASSYSGPGREQYV. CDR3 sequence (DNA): TGTGCCAGCAGTTACTCGGGGCCTGGGAGGGAGCAGTACGTC.